This T cell receptor (beta chain) was obtained from a study of molecular identifiers for immune sequencing clone quantification (dated by TCRdb to 2017 to 2018). Background on the whole study: In a replicate experiment, RNA from roughly 18,000 or 92,000 naive CD8 T cells was split into five aliquots, four of which were sequenced. This methods study benchmarked molecular-identifier clustering-based TCR repertoire sequencing (MIDCIRS) and TCR RNA copy counting, using CD8 T cells to do so.

Preparation of the library involved PCR. Instrument on record: Illumina HiSeq 4000. Bulk TCR libraries were made following a previously described method, with the TCR primers given in Table S5. The Qiagen AllPrep DNA/RNA kit was used to purify total RNA. Before analysis, reads from multiple sequencing runs of one library were combined. The study's own analysis went as follows. Only reads with exact TCR constant sequence were kept, trimmed to 150 nt, and grouped by their 12-nt molecular barcodes. Within each barcode group, reads were sub-clustered at a 15% Levenshtein threshold, and quality-weighted consensus sequences were built per RNA molecule. Non-functional sequences were excluded, and lower-count sequences lying one edit away from another sequence were also excluded. On the basis of fitting two negative binomial distributions, barcode sub-clusters with fewer than 20% of the maximum read count were discarded. The public reads were run again by TCRdb, first through fastp at Q25 and then through MiXCR, and only productive beta chains were kept. Rows are combined by CDR3 protein, so each entry shows the most common genes and DNA. TCRdb, not the authors, supplied the V and J calls. This sample lists some 650,000 distinct CDR3 sequences; approximately 20% were detected once. The ten largest account for roughly 0.9% of the sample.

Measured from the cysteine to the phenylalanine, the CDR3 is 17 residues long. Left in the record is the CDR3 DNA by itself, 51 bases read in frame from the first base. From V the trimming removes 3 bases and from J it removes 7 bases, while the gene matches leave 8 bases of the junction unaccounted for. The paper's findings and limits, for the study overall: Modeling indicated 2.5 to 3 TCR RNA copies recovered per cell, compared with approximately 10 by digital PCR, which implies a capture efficiency of approximately 29%. Clones above 20 RNA copies held over 97% of molecules in CMV-specific effector cells but under 1% in naive cells. Spiked-in Jurkat TCR RNA equal to a single cell's worth was reported to be detectable even within 1,200,000 naive CD8 T cells. When barcode sub-clustering was omitted, TCR diversity was inflated by chimeric consensus sequences, with chimeras reaching as high as 47%. Spiked-in Jurkat TCR RNA (about 10 copies' worth), which is not part of the donor repertoire, was contained in the naive libraries. Identical TCR molecules sharing a barcode could cause highly expanded clone sizes to be underestimated.

Turning to this clonotype: The antigen this receptor binds is unknown. No base quality information exists; no much larger clone differs at one position.

Libraries of naive CD8 T cells were built from anywhere between roughly 20,000 and 1,100,000 sorted cells, with 10%, 30% or 50% of the purified RNA used. Naive CD8 T cells, defined as CD8+CD4-CCR7+CD45RA+, were FACS-sorted into RLT Plus buffer on a BD FACSAria II. To test detection sensitivity, Jurkat RNA equivalent to approximately ten TCR copies was spiked into samples of roughly 19,000-1,000,000 naive CD8 T cells. Enrichment of CD8 T cells was performed with RosetteSep CD8+ T Cell Enrichment Cocktail and Ficoll-Paque, after which ACK red cell lysis was carried out. The chain couples TRBV12-3 or TRBV12-4 to TRBJ2-1; 14 junctional bases match TRBD2. Sequenced material: naive CD8+ T cells from blood, with Jurkat cell RNA spiked in. What the cell subset or site label conveys for this sample: FACS-sorted CD8+CD4-CCR7+CD45RA+ naive T cells. The sequence came from a human donor in good health. Some libraries in this study had Jurkat cell RNA spiked in. CDR3 reads: CASSFLTSGGALNEQFF. The DNA reads TGTGCCAGCAGTTTTTTGACTAGCGGGGGGGCCTTAAATGAGCAGTTCTTC.